The rows below give T cell receptor beta chains drawn from one sample of a study of cytomegalovirus exposure and HLA in healthy donors. Libraries were prepared by immunoSEQ multiplex PCR; TCRdb keeps only in-frame clonotypes and omits some of them. The top ten clones hold approximately 1.5% of a sample with some 150,000 clones, 82% of them seen once. The material sequenced was PBMCs. These receptors all come from a male donor in good health and CMV-seronegative. Each CDR3 is given without its conserved first and last residue. Fields, in order: J gene, V gene, CDR3 protein.

>TRBJ2-7|TRBV19
ASSSGGLSYEQY
>TRBJ2-2|TRBV19
ASNRDLNTGELF
>TRBJ1-3|TRBV18
ASSRDRGDSGNTIY
>TRBJ1-1|TRBV13
ASSLFSNTEAF
>TRBJ2-1|TRBV27
ASSLLPPGTRTYNEQF
>TRBJ1-3|TRBV10-2
ASSESTGSGNTIY
>TRBJ1-4|TRBV2
ASSVEVPPF
>TRBJ1-5|TRBV7-8
ASSLEAGTLNQPQH
>TRBJ2-1|TRBV4-1
ASSQDQGVAGLRDEQF
>TRBJ2-7|TRBV11-1
ASSPLTGLAGGQQY
>TRBJ2-3|TRBV25-1
ASSEYSRLVSSTDTQY
>NA|TRBV10-1
ASRSWGTGDTYEQY
>TRBJ1-1|TRBV5-4
ASSTQGVGTEAF
>TRBJ1-1|TRBV10-3
AIRGTGQNTEAF
>TRBJ1-1|TRBV4-1
ASSRPGQGRTEAF
>TRBJ2-1|TRBV28
ASSLIAGSDNEQF
>TRBJ1-5|TRBV28
ASSSGGRVGQPQH
>TRBJ2-7|TRBV2
ASRKDTANVGQY
>TRBJ1-5|TRBV7-8
ASSQDRVDQPQH
>TRBJ2-5|TRBV19
ASTPTGSETQY
>TRBJ2-3|TRBV18
ASSPLGPDTQY
>TRBJ1-1|TRBV18
ASLGDISNTEAF